One sample yielded the 7 T cell receptor beta chains listed below, sequenced in a study of blood T cell repertoires in COVID-19. TCRdb's table, derived via immunoSEQ multiplex PCR, lists solely in-frame clones and lacks some. The top ten clones hold 6.5% to 9.5% of a sample with 20,000 or so clones, about 89% of them seen once. The sample was peripheral blood. These TCRs come from an older woman with active COVID-19.

This clone has a handful of counts. The chain uses TRBV2 and TRBJ2-7; 8 bases map to TRBD1. The CDR3 has 14 residues. V shed 6 bases and J 3 bases; nucleotides not matched to a gene: 7. In germline, CDR1 is SNHLY, CDR2 FYNNEI. The DNA of the CDR3 is TGTGCCAGCAGGGGACAGGAGAGCTACTACGAGCAGTACTTC. This sequence encodes CASRGQESYYEQYF.

The V gene is TRBV2, the J gene TRBJ2-7; tentatively, D is TRBD1 (5 bases). Looked up from germline, CDR1 is SNHLY and CDR2 is FYNNEI. The V end lost 8 bases, the J end lost 6 bases, and 11 bases lay between the germline ends. The CDR3 has 11 amino acids. The CDR3, as DNA: TGTGCCAGCGGGGCGGCGCTCGAGCAGTACTTC. It specifies CASGAALEQYF.

J is TRBJ2-2 and V is TRBV12-5; D possibly corresponds to TRBD1 (6 bases). The CDR3 spans 16 residues. The V gene lost 1 base and the J gene lost 5 bases, with 14 bases spanning the gap. Germline CDR1 reads LGHNT; CDR2 reads FRNRAP. The CDR3 DNA sequence: TGTGCTAGTGGTTTGGCACAGGGTGAGACAACCGGGGAGCTGTTTTTT. Its translation: CASGLAQGETTGELFF.

The gene calls are TRBV15 and TRBJ2-2, with 10 bases lining up with TRBD1. The germline gives CDR1 LNHNV, CDR2 YYDKDF (reference sequence). The V segment lost 0 bases and the J segment 6 bases; nucleotides outside the gene matches: 4. This CDR3 has 16 residues. The CDR3: CATSREKGQGSGELFF. CDR3 DNA: TGTGCCACCAGCAGAGAGAAGGGACAGGGGTCCGGGGAGCTGTTTTTT.

J is TRBJ1-2 and V is TRBV10-1; TRBD1 aligns across 7 bases. Germline lookup yields CDR1 WNHNN and CDR2 SYGVQD (reference sequence). The CDR3 length is 14 residues. V trimming: 0 bases; J trimming: 3 bases; junction bases outside the gene matches: 1. CDR3: CASSESGTDYGYTF. The CDR3 DNA is TGCGCCAGCAGTGAGTCGGGGACAGACTATGGCTACACCTTC.

The genes are TRBV25-1 and TRBJ1-6; 8 nucleotides align to TRBD1. The V gene's germline CDR1 is MGHDK and CDR2 SYGVNS. CDR3 length equals 16 residues. The V gene end was trimmed by 3 bases and the J gene end by 7 bases; junction bases not matched to a gene: 8. CDR3 nucleotides: TGTGCCAGCAGTGATCACAGACAGGGGATAAATTCACCCCTCCACTTT. Translation: CASSDHRQGINSPLHF.

The genes are TRBV6-4 and TRBJ2-3, with 11 bases matching TRBD2. The ends lost 0 bases at V and 4 bases at J; junction bases unmatched: 3. In germline, CDR1 is MRHNA, CDR2 SNTAGT. There are 16 residues in the CDR3. The chain's CDR3 is CASSDSSGGASDTQYF. In DNA form, the CDR3 reads TGTGCCAGCAGTGACTCTAGCGGGGGGGCCTCAGATACGCAGTATTTT.